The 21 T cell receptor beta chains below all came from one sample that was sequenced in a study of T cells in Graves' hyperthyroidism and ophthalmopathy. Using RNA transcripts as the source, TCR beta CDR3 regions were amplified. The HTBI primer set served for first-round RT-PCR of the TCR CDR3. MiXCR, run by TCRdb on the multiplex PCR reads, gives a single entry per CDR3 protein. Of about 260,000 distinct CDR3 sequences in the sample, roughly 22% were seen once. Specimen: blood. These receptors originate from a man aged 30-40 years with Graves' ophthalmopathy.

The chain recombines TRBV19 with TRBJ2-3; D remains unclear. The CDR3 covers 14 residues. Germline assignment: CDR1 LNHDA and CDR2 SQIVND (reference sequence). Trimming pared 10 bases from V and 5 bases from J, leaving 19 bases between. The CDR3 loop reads CATRTRWEGDTQYF. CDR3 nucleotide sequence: TGTGCCACCCGCACCCGTTGGGAAGGAGATACGCAGTATTTT.

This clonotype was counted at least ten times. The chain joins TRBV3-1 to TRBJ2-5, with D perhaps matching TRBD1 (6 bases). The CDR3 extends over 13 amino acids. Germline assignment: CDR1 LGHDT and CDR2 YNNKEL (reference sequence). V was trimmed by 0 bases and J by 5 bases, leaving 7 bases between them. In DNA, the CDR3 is TGTGCCAGCAGCCAAGATGGGGGCGAGACCCAGTACTTC. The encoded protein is CASSQDGGETQYF.

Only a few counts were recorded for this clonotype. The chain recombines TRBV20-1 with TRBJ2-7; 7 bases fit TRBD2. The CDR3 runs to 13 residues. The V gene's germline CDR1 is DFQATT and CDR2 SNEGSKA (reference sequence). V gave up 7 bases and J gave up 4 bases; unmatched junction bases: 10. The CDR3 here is CSVRAGLAYEQYF. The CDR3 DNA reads TGCAGTGTGAGAGCGGGACTCGCGTACGAGCAGTACTTC.

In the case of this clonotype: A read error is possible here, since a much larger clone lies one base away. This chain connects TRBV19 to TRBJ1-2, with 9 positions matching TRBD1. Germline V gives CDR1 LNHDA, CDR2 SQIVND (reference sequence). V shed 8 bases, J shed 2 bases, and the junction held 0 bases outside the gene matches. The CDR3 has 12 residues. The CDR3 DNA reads TGTGCCAGTGGGACAGGGAACTATGGCTACACCTTC. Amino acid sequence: CASGTGNYGYTF.

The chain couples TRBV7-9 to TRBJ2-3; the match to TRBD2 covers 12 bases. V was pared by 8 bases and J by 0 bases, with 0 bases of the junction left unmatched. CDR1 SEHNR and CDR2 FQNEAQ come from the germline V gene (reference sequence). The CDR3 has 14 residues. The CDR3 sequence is CASGTSGSTDTQYF. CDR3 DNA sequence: TGTGCCAGCGGGACTAGCGGGAGCACAGATACGCAGTATTTT.

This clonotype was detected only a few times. CDR3 residues: CASSLGQAHTGELFF. CDR3 in DNA: TGCGCCAGCAGCCTAGGACAGGCCCACACCGGGGAGCTGTTTTTT. V usage is TRBV5-1 and J usage is TRBJ2-2; 7 bases line up with TRBD1. The CDR3 contains 15 residues. With V trimmed by 4 bases and J by 3 bases, 6 bases remained unmatched. Germline CDR1 SGHRS, CDR2 YFSETQ.

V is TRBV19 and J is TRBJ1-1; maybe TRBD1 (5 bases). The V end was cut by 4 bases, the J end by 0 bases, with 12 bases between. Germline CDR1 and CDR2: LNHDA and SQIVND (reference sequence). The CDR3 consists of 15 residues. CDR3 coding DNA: TGTGCCAGTAGTACCGCTGGGACCGTGAACACTGAAGCTTTCTTT. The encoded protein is CASSTAGTVNTEAFF.

The chain's CDR3 is CASSEFNVTSYEQYF. For the CDR3, the DNA is TGTGCCAGCAGTGAATTTAACGTAACCTCCTACGAGCAGTACTTC. This chain links TRBV6-1 with TRBJ2-7; D call uncertain. V dropped 2 bases and J dropped 0 bases, with 11 bases sitting between them. CDR1 is MNHNS, CDR2 SASEGT, per germline. The CDR3 loop spans 15 amino acids.

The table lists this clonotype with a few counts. CDR3 sequence reads: CASLQGARETQYF. In DNA form, the CDR3 reads TGTGCCAGCCTACAGGGGGCGAGGGAGACCCAGTACTTC. The chain employs TRBV2 and TRBJ2-5, with TRBD1 matching 9 bases. Germline loops: CDR1 SNHLY, CDR2 FYNNEI. The CDR3 has 13 residues. Trimming removed 8 bases from V and 5 bases from J; junction bases left unmatched: 6.

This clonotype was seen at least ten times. CDR3 sequence reads: CAWSKRGNSPLHF. CDR3 in DNA: TGTGCCTGGAGTAAAAGGGGAAATTCACCCCTCCACTTT. The chain has TRBV30 and TRBJ1-6, with a weak D call TRBD1 (5 bases). Germline V CDR1 and CDR2: GTSNPN, SVGIG (reference sequence). The CDR3 totals 13 residues. V was pared by 2 bases and J by 7 bases, with 9 bases between.

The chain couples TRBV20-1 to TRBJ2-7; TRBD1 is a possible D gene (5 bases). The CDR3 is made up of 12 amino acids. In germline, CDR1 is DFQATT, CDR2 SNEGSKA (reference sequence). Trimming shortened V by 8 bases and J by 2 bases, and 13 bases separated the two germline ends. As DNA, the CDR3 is TGCAGTACGAGGAAGGGGACCTACGAGCAGTACTTC. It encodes CSTRKGTYEQYF.

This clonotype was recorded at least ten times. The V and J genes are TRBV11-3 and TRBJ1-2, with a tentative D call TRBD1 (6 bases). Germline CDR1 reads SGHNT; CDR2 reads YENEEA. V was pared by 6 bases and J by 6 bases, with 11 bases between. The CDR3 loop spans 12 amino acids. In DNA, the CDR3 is TGTGCCAGCAGGGGCGCAGGGGATGGCTACACCTTC. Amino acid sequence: CASRGAGDGYTF.

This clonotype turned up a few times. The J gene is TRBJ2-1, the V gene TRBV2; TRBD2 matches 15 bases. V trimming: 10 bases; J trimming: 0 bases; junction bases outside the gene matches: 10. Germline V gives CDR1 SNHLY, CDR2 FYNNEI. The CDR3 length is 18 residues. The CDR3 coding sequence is TGTGCCATCTCGGGACTAGCGGGAGGCTCGAGCTCCTACAATGAGCAGTTCTTC. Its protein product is CAISGLAGGSSSYNEQFF.

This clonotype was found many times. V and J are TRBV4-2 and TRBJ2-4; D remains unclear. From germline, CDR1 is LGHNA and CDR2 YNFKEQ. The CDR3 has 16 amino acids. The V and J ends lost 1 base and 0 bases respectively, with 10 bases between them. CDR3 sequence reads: CASSQVGGLAKNIQYF. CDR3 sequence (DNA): TGTGCCAGCAGCCAAGTAGGCGGTCTAGCCAAAAACATTCAGTACTTC.

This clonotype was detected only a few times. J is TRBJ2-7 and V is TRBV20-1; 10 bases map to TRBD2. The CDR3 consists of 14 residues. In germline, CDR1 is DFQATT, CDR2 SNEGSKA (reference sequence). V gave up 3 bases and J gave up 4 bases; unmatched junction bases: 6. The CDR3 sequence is CSASSGGTTYEQYF. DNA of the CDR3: TGCAGTGCTAGTAGCGGGGGGACCACTTACGAGCAGTACTTC.

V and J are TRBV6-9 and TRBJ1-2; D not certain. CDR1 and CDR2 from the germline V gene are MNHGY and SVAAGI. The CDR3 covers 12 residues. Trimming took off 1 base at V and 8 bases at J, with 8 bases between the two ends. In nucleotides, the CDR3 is TGTGCCAGCAGTTATTTGGGATCCGGCTACACCTTC. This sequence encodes CASSYLGSGYTF.

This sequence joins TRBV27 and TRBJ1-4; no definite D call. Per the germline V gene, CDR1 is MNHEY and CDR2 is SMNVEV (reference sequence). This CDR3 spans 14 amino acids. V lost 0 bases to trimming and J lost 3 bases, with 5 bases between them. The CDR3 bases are TGTGCCAGCAGTTTATCTCGGTCTAATGAAAAACTGTTTTTT. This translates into CASSLSRSNEKLFF.

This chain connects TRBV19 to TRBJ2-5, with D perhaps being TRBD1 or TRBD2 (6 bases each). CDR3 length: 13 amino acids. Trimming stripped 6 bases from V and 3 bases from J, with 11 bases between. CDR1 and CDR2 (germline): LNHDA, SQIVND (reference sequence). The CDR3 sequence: CASRIRGEETQYF. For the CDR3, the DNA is TGTGCCAGTAGGATAAGGGGGGAAGAGACCCAGTACTTC.

The CDR3: CASGSTGWQETQYF. The CDR3 DNA follows: TGCGCCAGCGGGTCGACAGGGTGGCAAGAGACCCAGTACTTC. The genes are TRBV5-1 and TRBJ2-5; 7 nucleotides align to TRBD1. The germline gives CDR1 SGHRS, CDR2 YFSETQ. The V and J ends lost 7 bases and 2 bases, in that order; junction bases with no gene match: 8. The CDR3 covers 14 residues.

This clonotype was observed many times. CDR3 region: CASSPPGDEQYF. DNA of the CDR3: TGTGCCAGCAGCCCTCCGGGAGACGAGCAGTACTTC. The chain carries TRBV11-2 and TRBJ2-7; possibly TRBD2 for D (6 bases). CDR1 is SGHAT and CDR2 is FQNNGV in the germline V gene. The length of the CDR3 is 12 residues. Deletions cut 5 bases from V and 5 bases from J, with 10 bases between.

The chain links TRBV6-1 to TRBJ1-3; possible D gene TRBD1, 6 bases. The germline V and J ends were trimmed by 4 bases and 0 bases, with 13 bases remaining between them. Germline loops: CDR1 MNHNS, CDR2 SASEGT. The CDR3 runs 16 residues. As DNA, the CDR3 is TGTGCCAGCAGTGGAGGGGGACACTACTCTGGAAACACCATATATTTT. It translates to CASSGGGHYSGNTIYF.